This TCR beta chain was sequenced during a study of cytomegalovirus exposure and HLA in healthy donors. Study-wide results and caveats: The study flagged some 180 TCR beta chains as cytomegalovirus-associated. A few CMV-associated chains were confirmed in vitro to be specific for CMV antigens.

Unrecorded immune exposure was likely among donors, who were nominally healthy when sampled. The CDR3 consists of 15 residues. Trimming removed 6 bases from V and 3 bases from J; junction bases left unmatched: 9. Germline CDR1 and CDR2: ENHRY and SYGVKD. A remark on this clone: The antigen remains undetermined.

PCR primers comprised 60 Vbeta and 13 Jbeta primers. Clones were read by immunoSEQ multiplex PCR, and TCRdb kept only the in-frame ones, dropping some. The sample carries about 110,000 clones, around four fifths recorded once. Material for sequencing was PBMCs. V usage is TRBV10-3 and J usage is TRBJ2-3; 7 bases match TRBD1. The clonotype was recovered from a young man in good health and CMV-seropositive. As DNA, the CDR3 is TGTGCCATCAGGGGGACAGAATCGTGGACAGATACGCAGTATTTT. Protein product: CAIRGTESWTDTQYF.